This record looks at one T cell receptor (beta chain) sequence and its context. A much larger clone differs by one base, so this may be a read error. This specimen belongs to a study of response to subunit inactivated influenza vaccine. MiXCR, applied by TCRdb to the RT-PCR reads, yields one record per CDR3 protein. The data hold about 540,000 distinct CDR3 sequences, with around a quarter observed a single time. With 5 bases removed from V and 3 bases from J, the gap between germline ends came to 4 bases. The length of the CDR3 is 11 residues. Germline V gene sequence: CDR1 SEHNR, CDR2 FQNEAQ (reference sequence). The sample also formed part of further work on T cells expressing NK-cell markers. That report adds: TCR beta cDNA was generated via 5'RACE template switching incorporating UMIs. Sorting was limited to alpha-beta TCR-expressing T cells with an anti-gamma-delta TCR antibody in several experiments.

V gene TRBV7-9 combines with J gene TRBJ1-1; no clear D gene. The origin of this receptor is a man aged 45-60 years who received an inactivated influenza vaccine. The sample was CD4+ T cells sorted from PBMCs, taken 11 to 12 days after vaccination. CDR3 protein: CASSKDTEAFF. Written as DNA, the CDR3 is TGTGCCAGCAGCAAGGACACTGAAGCTTTCTTT.